The source of this TCR beta chain is a study of T cells in Graves' hyperthyroidism and ophthalmopathy. From RNA transcripts, TCR beta CDR3 regions were amplified. First-round RT-PCR of the TCR CDR3 relied on the HTBI primer set. TCRdb re-analysed the multiplex PCR reads in MiXCR, keeping a single row per CDR3 protein. The sample comprises approximately 610,000 distinct CDR3 sequences, approximately 14% of which are singletons, and roughly 4.5% rests with the top ten. The ends were cut back, 5 bases at V and 7 bases at J, with 8 bases in the middle. The germline gives CDR1 MDHEN, CDR2 SYDVKM. CDR3 size: 11 residues.

Sample: blood. The origin of this receptor is a woman aged 40 to 49 with Graves' ophthalmopathy. The chain employs TRBV28 and TRBJ1-2; D is unclear. The CDR3 nucleotides read TGTGCCAGCAGTCCTCTTCGTGGCTACACCTTC. Protein product: CASSPLRGYTF.